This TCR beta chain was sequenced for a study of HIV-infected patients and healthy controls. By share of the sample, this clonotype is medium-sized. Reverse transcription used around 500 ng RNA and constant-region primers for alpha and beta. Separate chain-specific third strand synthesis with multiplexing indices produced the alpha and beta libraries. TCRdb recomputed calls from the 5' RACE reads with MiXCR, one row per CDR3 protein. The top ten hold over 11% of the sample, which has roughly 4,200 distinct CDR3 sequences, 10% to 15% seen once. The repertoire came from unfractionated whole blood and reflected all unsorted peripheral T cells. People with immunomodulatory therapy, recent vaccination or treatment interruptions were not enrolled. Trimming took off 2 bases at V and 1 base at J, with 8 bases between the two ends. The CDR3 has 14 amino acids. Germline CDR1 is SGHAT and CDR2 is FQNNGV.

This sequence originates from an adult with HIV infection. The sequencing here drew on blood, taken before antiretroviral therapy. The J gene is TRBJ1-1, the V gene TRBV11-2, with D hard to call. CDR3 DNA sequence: TGTGCCAGCAGCTTAACAGCCTCGAACACTGAAGCTTTCTTT. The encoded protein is CASSLTASNTEAFF.